The entry that follows covers one TCR beta chain sequence. These data belong to a study of blood T cell repertoires in COVID-19. The protocol was immunoSEQ multiplex PCR, while the TCRdb copy is restricted to in-frame clones and leaves out a portion. This sample has tens of thousands of clones, with roughly 80% found just once. The CDR3 totals 15 residues. Germline V gives CDR1 SGHVS, CDR2 FQNEAQ. The ends were cut back, 2 bases at V and 0 bases at J, with 5 bases in the middle. The chain carries TRBV7-8 and TRBJ2-6, with D hard to call. Material: peripheral blood. The sequence was obtained from a man aged 60 to 75 with active COVID-19. The CDR3 DNA is TGTGCCAGCAGCTTACGGGTCTCTGGGGCCAACGTCCTGACTTTC. It yields the protein CASSLRVSGANVLTF.